This T cell receptor (beta chain) is drawn from a study of cytomegalovirus exposure and HLA in healthy donors (dated 2017 in TCRdb). With respect to the entire study: In an earlier analysis of approximately 640 of the donors, about 260 Gb of sequence data and 90 million to 120 million unique TCR beta sequences from about 179 million T cells were reported. The study used immunosequencing to profile the T cell repertoires of several hundred subjects and linked those repertoires to cytomegalovirus serostatus. Both class I and class II loci were covered by HLA typing, at four-digit resolution. Because of strong linkage in the cohort, five DR-DQ haplotypes were treated as single units for association and clustering. Rather than drawing on any new phenotypic data, the later analysis identified candidate immune exposures from TCR beta sequences and the way those sequences occurred across donors. Besides the first cohort of roughly 660 subjects, a separate validation cohort made up of 120 different subjects was used. Donor age, sex, ethnicity and CMV serostatus were compiled together with the repertoire data. A later genetic analysis used genome-wide SNP genotypes for about 65% of the roughly 670 donors, treating that subset as a discovery cohort. An early release covering some 640 HLA-typed donors comprised roughly 300 gigabases of sequencing data and tens of millions of unique TCR sequences. The study combined high-throughput TCR immunosequencing, statistical association of individual TCRs with disease status, and machine learning to predict cytomegalovirus infection status. Of the approximately 400 genotyped donors, around 81% fell in the genetic ancestry cluster associated with self-reported Caucasian donors. The number of donors typed differed by locus, with 629-630 for A, B, C, DRB1 and DQB1, around 500 for DQA1, approximately 570 for DPA1, and approximately 470 for DPB1. To study patterns of TCR occurrence, a later analysis re-analyzed previously published TCR beta repertoires from 650 to 750 donors and added high-resolution HLA genotyping. The study aimed to test whether signatures of past pathogen exposure could be identified by cataloging public T cell receptors. Among about 400 genotyped donors of the cohort, an average of approximately 240,000 unique TCR beta nucleotide sequences was sequenced per donor, of which roughly 17% were non-productive. Every discovery cohort repertoire had been produced on one sequencing platform. An earlier analysis of roughly 600 of the donors used high-throughput TCR beta sequencing to judge whether each TCR beta V gene segment behaved as functional or pseudogenic. Study-level results and caveats: It was suggested by the authors that the approach could potentially be generalized to other disease states and immunological phenotypes. Some IMGT-functional V segments, including TRBV6-2 and TRBV6-3, could not be told apart with the 87-base-pair reads, so those segments were excluded. In a later analysis, TCR association rates were found to vary across HLA loci, with the most associated TCRs seen for DRB1 alleles and the fewest for HLA-C alleles. Sequencing depth was assumed to be roughly uniform across donors in the presence/absence analyses, though that assumption may not hold. About 17 rarely observed V segments, including chromosome 9 orphons, were excluded from the earlier analysis of approximately 600 of the donors because counts were too low. V-gene and J-gene trimming of TCR beta chains was associated with a missense DCLRE1C variant in a later genetic analysis, and the association was replicated in an independent cohort. When HLA alleles, especially DR and DQ, strongly co-occurred, attributing TCR associations to individual alleles was difficult. Compared with the roughly 600-donor mean, donors in an Asian-associated ancestry cluster had fewer N-insertions in productive TCRs, according to a later genetic analysis. A cluster of highly shared sequence variants was judged likely to represent a technical artifact of the sequencing pipeline. A further reported finding was that TCR beta sequences accurately predicted the HLA-A and HLA-B alleles for most subjects in the first cohort. Immune exposure information for the cohort was limited to CMV serostatus. Cytomegalovirus status was reported to be diagnosed by the classifier with high specificity and sensitivity in both the original and validation cohorts. Only TCR beta chains were sequenced in this cohort, and the absence of alpha or paired-chain data limited detectable features. Most CMV-associated TCR beta chains appeared to be HLA-restricted in a later analysis, and the HLA associations seemed to be driven largely by CMV exposure. Correlated functional status among segregating V segments might reflect linkage disequilibrium, but an unknown experimental factor could not be ruled out. Specific HLA alleles were associated with roughly 16,000 TCR beta sequences at a false discovery rate of 0.05 in a later analysis. In vitro tests confirmed that a few of the cytomegalovirus-associated TCR beta chains recognize cytomegalovirus antigens. Because HLA typing was missing for some donors at each locus, association tests included only the typed subset. In a later analysis, HLA-associated TCR beta chains showed more clonal expansion and lower generation probabilities than non-associated chains that were equally common. A later analysis reported that several top co-occurrence clusters appeared linked to parvovirus B19, influenza, CMV and Epstein-Barr virus. Broadly in line with IMGT annotations, most TCR beta V segments showed up in productive rearrangements about 87% or about 30% of the time in an earlier analysis of several hundred of the donors. In the study, approximately 160 TCR beta chains were listed as associated with cytomegalovirus. Most TCR sequences were seen in very few donors, while some public TCRs were found in many individuals.

The cohort consisted of 600 to 700 healthy bone marrow donors. At the time of sampling, every cohort member was nominally healthy, though immune exposures that went unrecorded were likely present. The donor was CMV seronegative and belonged to the group of 352 seronegative cohort members. A peripheral blood sample was collected from each donor, and TCR beta sequencing was performed on peripheral blood mononuclear cells. The Qiagen DNeasy Blood Extraction Kit was used to extract genomic DNA from the blood cell samples. As for this clone: It lacks a known antigen. The sample holds no much larger clone one base away, and base qualities are not on file.

CDR1 and CDR2 are read off the germline V gene as SGDLS and YYNGEE. Inclusive of the bounding cysteine and phenylalanine, the CDR3 is 15 residues long. Of the read, only the CDR3 DNA is kept; its 45 bases are in frame from base 1. The junction shows trimming of 0 bases on V and 4 bases on J, and the gene matches do not reach 3 bases of it. The method behind the library was the immunoSEQ multiplex PCR assay. A mixture of 60 forward primers for TCR Vbeta segments and 13 reverse primers for TCR Jbeta segments was used in the multiplex PCR. Amplification of the CDR3 region of rearranged TCR beta genes was performed with a multiplex PCR assay on genomic DNA. The Illumina HiSeq System was used to sequence the amplified TCR beta libraries as 87-base-pair reads. The study's own analysis went as follows. A later analysis tallied some 79 million unique TCR beta chains across the 700 or so repertoires, and approximately 11 million of those chains were shared by two or more donors. A nearest-neighbor algorithm error-corrected the raw reads and collapsed the reads into unique sequences, merging closely related sequences to remove PCR and sequencing errors. To assign V, D and J gene segments, CDR3 sequences were aligned to IMGT reference sequences. For a sequence to be retained, at least a six-nucleotide match to both a V gene segment and a J gene segment was required. Rearrangements were called productive when the CDR3 lacked stop codons and stayed in frame with V and J; all others were non-productive. Following IMGT convention, CDR3 was defined as the stretch from the second conserved V-encoded cysteine to the conserved J-encoded phenylalanine. In an earlier analysis of 587 of the donors, sequences lacking an unambiguous match to a single V gene segment were excluded. In an earlier analysis of approximately 500 of the donors, a V segment was called functional when productive rearrangements were above 56.7%, and segregating when the standard deviation between donors exceeded 5%. To diagnose cytomegalovirus status from the catalog of TCR beta chain sequences, a statistical classification framework was built. In a later analysis, TCR nucleotide sequences were compared against IMGT/GENE-DB human TR gene sequences so that V and J genes could be assigned. In a later analysis, CDR3 sequences and most-parsimonious VDJ recombination scenarios were assigned using the TCRdist pipeline. A later analysis defined each TCR beta chain by its CDR3 amino acid sequence plus V-gene family, and excluded reads lacking a unique V-gene family. In a later analysis, approximately 640 highly shared, low-generation-probability nucleotide sequences were removed to address suspected cross-contamination and a sequencing artifact. A later analysis calculated a clonal expansion index for each public chain from normalized within-repertoire ranks of inferred template counts. In a later analysis, generation probabilities were computed using a VDJ recombination model fitted to out-of-frame rearrangements, and the results were checked against IGoR. In a later analysis, TCR-TCR, TCR-HLA and TCR-CMV co-occurrence was scored with hypergeometric tests, and a repertoire-size bias correction was applied to TCR pairs. To estimate false discovery rates, a later analysis permuted the HLA or CMV assignments 20 times. In a later analysis, co-occurring TCRs were grouped using DBSCAN, and TCRdist sequence similarity was added for clustering within HLA-allele-positive subsets. Repertoires with fewer than 30,000 or more than 120,000 public chains, plus five repertoires with anomalous nucleotide sharing, were excluded from co-occurrence clustering. TCRdb holds this immuneACCESS table with in-frame rearrangements only. Some clones are missing; in checked studies, unresolved V genes explain under half, and the rest has no known cause. Clone size and V and J calls were adopted from that table, with D and trimming inferred from the DNA. The sample table lists 150,000 to 200,000 clones, approximately 80% of them with a count of one. The biggest ten clones account for 1.6% of the sample.

Input material: PBMCs. This chain is built from TRBV9 and TRBJ2-5; TRBD2 lines up with 10 middle nucleotides. The clonotype was recovered from a woman aged 25 to 39 in good health and CMV-seronegative. The CDR3 region has the sequence CASSVEERGGETQYF. The sequenced DNA is TGTGCCAGCAGCGTAGAGGAGCGGGGGGGAGAGACCCAGTACTTC.